This T cell receptor (beta chain) was documented in a study of CD8+ T cells in alopecia areata. Study-wide background: Treated patients were dosed with oral tofacitinib, taking 5 to 10 mg twice daily. Patients in the study were on tofacitinib for 6 to 18 months, then off it for 6 months.

In each case, RNA was isolated and then reverse transcribed into cDNA as the sequencing template. Sequencing used immunoSEQ multiplex PCR; TCRdb keeps in-frame clones, though not all of them. The repertoire consists of hundreds of thousands of clones, with roughly 64% occurring once and the leading ten covering under 2%. Study-wide findings and caveats: Among the 100 top clones, expanded CD8+ clones, like scalp clonality, were significantly decreased by tofacitinib.

Worth noting for this clone: The antigen remains unidentified.

The germline V gene encodes CDR1 DFQATT and CDR2 SNEGSKA (reference sequence). The CDR3 covers 11 residues. V lost 5 bases and J 5 bases, leaving 7 bases between the germline ends. Treatment: oral pan-JAK inhibitor, 5-10 mg twice daily. From alopecia areata patients, lesional scalp punch biopsies and peripheral blood were collected. The gene calls are TRBV20-1 and TRBJ1-3; D is unclear. This receptor was taken from a human donor with alopecia areata. Sequenced material: CD4+ T cells sorted from blood, taken at week 24, from a patient treated with tofacitinib. The CDR3 region has the DNA TGCAGTGCTGCCGGGAGAAACACCATATATTTT. Translated, it gives CSAAGRNTIYF.